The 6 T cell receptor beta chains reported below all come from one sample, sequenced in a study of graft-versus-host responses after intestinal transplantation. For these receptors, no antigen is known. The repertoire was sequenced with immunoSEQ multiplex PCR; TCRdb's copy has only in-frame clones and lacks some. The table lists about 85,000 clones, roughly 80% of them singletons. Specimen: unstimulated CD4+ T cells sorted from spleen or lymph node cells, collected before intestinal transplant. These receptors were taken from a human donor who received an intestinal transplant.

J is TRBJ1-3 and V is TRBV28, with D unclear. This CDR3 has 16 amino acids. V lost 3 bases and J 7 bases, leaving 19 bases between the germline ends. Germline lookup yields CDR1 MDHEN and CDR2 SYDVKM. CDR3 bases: TGTGCCAGCAGTTTTCTCTCCCCAGGAGGGAGGAACACCATATATTTT. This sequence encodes CASSFLSPGGRNTIYF.

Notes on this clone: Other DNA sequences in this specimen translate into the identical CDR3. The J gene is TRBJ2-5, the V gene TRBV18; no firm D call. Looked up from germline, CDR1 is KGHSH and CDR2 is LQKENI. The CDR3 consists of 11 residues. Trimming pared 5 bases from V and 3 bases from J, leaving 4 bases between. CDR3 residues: CASSSEETQYF. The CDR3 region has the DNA TGTGCCAGCTCATCTGAAGAGACCCAGTACTTC.

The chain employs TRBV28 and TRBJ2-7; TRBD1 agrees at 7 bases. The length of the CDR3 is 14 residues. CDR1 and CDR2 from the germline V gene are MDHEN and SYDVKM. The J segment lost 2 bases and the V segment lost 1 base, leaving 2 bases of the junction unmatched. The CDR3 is CASSLLGQTYEQYF. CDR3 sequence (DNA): TGTGCCAGCAGTTTATTGGGACAGACCTACGAGCAGTACTTC.

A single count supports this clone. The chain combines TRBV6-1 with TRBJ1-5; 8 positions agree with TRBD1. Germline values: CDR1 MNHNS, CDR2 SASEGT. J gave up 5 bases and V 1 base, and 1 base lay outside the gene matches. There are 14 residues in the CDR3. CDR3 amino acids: CASSEGQGYQPQHF. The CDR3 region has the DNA TGTGCCAGCAGTGAAGGACAGGGGTATCAGCCCCAGCATTTT.

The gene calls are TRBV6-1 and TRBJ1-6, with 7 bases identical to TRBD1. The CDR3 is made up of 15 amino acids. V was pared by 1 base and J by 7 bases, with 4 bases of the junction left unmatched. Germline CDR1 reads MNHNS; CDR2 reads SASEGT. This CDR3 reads CASSEGGQMNSPLHF. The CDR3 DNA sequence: TGTGCCAGCAGTGAAGGGGGACAGATGAATTCACCCCTCCACTTT.

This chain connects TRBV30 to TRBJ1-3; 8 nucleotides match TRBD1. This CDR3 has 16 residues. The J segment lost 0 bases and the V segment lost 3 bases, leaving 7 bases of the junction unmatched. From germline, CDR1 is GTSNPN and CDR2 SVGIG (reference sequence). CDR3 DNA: TGTGCCTGGAGCTTGGGACAGGCATCCTCTGGAAACACCATATATTTT. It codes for CAWSLGQASSGNTIYF.